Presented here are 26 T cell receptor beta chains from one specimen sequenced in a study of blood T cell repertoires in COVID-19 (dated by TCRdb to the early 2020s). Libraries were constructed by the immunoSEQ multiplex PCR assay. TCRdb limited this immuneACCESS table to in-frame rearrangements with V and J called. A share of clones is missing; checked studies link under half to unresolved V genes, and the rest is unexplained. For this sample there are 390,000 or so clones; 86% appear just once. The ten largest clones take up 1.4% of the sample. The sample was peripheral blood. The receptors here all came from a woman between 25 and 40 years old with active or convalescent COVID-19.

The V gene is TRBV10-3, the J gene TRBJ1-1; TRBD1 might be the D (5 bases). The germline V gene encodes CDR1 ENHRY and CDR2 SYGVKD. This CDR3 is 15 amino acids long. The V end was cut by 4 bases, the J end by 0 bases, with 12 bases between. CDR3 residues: CAISGSGHLNTEAFF. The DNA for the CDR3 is TGTGCCATCAGTGGGTCCGGACACCTGAACACTGAAGCTTTCTTT.

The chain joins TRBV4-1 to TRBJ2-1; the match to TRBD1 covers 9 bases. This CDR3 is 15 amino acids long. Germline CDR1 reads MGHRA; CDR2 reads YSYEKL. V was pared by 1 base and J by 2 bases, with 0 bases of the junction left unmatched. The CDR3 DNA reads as TGCGCCAGCAGCCAAGGACAGGGGGCCTACAATGAGCAGTTCTTC. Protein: CASSQGQGAYNEQFF.

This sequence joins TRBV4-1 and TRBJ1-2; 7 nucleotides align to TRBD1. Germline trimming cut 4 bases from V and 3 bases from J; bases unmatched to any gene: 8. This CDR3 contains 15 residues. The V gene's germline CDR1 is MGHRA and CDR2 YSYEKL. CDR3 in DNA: TGCGCCAGCAGCCTCGACCGAGGGACAGACTATGGCTACACCTTC. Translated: CASSLDRGTDYGYTF.

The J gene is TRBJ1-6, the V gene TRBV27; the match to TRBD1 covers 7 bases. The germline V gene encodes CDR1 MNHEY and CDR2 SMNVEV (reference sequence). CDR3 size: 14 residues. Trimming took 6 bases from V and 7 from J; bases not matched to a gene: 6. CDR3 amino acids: CASRGQLTNSPLHF. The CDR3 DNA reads TGTGCCAGCAGGGGACAGCTAACAAATTCACCCCTCCACTTT.

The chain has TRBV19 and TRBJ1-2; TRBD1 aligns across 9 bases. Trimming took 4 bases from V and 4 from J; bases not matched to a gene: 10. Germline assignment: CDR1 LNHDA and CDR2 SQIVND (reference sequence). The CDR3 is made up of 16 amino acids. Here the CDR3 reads CASSTLPGQGGYGYTF. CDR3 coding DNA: TGTGCCAGTAGTACCCTTCCGGGACAGGGAGGCTATGGCTACACCTTC.

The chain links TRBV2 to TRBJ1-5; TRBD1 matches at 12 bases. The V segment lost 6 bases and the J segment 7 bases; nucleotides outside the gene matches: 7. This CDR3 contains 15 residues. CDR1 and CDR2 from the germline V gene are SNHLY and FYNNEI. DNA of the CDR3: TGTGCCAGCAGGGGGACAGGGGGCGGGGACCAGCCCCAGCATTTT. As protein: CASRGTGGGDQPQHF.

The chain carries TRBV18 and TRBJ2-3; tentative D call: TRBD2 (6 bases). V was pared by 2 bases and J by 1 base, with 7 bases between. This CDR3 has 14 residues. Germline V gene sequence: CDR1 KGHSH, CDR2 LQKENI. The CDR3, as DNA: TGTGCCAGCTCACCAGCTAGCGGCACAGATACGCAGTATTTT. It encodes CASSPASGTDTQYF.

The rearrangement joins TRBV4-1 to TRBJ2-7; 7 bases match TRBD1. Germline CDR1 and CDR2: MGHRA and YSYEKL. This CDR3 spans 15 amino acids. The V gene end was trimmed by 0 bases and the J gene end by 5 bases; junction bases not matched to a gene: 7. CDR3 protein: CASSQEKTGFDEQYF. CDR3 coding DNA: TGCGCCAGCAGCCAAGAAAAGACAGGGTTCGACGAGCAGTACTTC.

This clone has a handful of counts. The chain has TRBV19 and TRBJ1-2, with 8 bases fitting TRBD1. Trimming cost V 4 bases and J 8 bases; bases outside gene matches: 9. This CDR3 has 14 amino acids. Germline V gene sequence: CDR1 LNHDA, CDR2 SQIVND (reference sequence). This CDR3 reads CASSTEDRVRGYTF. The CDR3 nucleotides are TGTGCCAGTAGTACCGAGGACAGGGTGAGGGGCTACACCTTC.

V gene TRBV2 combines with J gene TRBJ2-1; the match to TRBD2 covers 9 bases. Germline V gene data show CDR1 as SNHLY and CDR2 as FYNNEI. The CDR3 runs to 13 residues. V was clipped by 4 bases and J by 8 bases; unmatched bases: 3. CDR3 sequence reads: CASSVERGDEQFF. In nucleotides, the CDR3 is TGTGCCAGCAGTGTTGAGCGGGGGGATGAGCAGTTCTTC.

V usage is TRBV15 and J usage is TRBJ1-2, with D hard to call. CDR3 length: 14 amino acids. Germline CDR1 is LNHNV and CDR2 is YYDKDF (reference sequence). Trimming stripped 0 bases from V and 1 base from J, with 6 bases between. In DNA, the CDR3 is TGTGCCACCAGCAGAGAGGAGATTAACTATGGCTACACCTTC. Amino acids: CATSREEINYGYTF. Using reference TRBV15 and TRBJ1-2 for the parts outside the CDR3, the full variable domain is DAMVIQNPRYQVTQFGKPVTLSCSQTLNHNVMYWYQQKSSQAPKLLFHYYDKDFNNEADTPDNFQSRRPNTSFCFLDIRSPGLGDTAMYLCATSREEINYGYTFGSGTRLTVV.

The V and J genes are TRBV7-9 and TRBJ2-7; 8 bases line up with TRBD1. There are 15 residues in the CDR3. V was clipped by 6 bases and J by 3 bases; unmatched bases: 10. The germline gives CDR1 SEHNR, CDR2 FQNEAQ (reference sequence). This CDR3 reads CASREGTGENYEQYF. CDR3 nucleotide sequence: TGTGCCAGCAGGGAGGGGACAGGAGAAAACTACGAGCAGTACTTC.

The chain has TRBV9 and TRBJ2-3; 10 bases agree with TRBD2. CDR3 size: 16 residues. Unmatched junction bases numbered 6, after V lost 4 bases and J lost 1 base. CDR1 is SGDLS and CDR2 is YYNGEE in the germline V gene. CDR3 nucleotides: TGTGCCAGCAGCAACCTCCTAGCGGGGGGCACAGATACGCAGTATTTT. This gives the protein CASSNLLAGGTDTQYF.

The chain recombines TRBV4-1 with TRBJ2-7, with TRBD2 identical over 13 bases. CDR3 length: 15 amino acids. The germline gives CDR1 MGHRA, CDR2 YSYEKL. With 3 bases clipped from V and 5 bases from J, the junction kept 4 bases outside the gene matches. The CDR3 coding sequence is TGCGCCAGCAGCCAGGGACTAGCGGGGTCCCACGAGCAGTACTTC. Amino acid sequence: CASSQGLAGSHEQYF.

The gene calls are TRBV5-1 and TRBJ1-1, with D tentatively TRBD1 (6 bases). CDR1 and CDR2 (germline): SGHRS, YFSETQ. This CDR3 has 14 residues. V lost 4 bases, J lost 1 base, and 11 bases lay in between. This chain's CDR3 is CASSMDSKNTEAFF. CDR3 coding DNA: TGCGCCAGCAGCATGGACAGTAAGAACACTGAAGCTTTCTTT.

The CDR3 sequence: CASSPPAGTGAYGYTF. The CDR3 nucleotides read TGTGCCAGCAGCCCTCCCGCCGGGACAGGGGCGTATGGCTACACCTTC. V usage is TRBV25-1 and J usage is TRBJ1-2; TRBD1 agrees at 10 bases. Germline V lookup: CDR1 MGHDK, CDR2 SYGVNS. The CDR3 extends over 16 amino acids. V lost 6 bases, J lost 5 bases, and 12 bases stayed unmatched.

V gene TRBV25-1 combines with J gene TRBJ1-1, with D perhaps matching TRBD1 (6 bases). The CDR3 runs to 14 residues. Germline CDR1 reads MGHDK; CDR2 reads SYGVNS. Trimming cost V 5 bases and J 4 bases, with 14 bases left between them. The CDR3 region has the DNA TGTGCCAGCAGTACAGTGGGACAAGTCACTGAAGCTTTCTTT. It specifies CASSTVGQVTEAFF.

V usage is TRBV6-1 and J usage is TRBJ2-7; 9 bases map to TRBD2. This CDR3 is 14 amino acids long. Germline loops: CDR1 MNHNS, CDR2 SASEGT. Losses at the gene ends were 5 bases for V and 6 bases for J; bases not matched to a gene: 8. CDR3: CASSYGGGGGEQYF. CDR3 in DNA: TGTGCCAGCAGTTATGGCGGGGGGGGTGGCGAGCAGTACTTC.

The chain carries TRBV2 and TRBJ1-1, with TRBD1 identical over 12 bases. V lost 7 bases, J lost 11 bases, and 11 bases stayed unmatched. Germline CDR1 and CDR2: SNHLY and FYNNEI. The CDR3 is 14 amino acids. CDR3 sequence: CASITGTGGAGAFF. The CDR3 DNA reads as TGTGCCAGCATAACCGGGACAGGGGGCGCCGGGGCTTTCTTT.

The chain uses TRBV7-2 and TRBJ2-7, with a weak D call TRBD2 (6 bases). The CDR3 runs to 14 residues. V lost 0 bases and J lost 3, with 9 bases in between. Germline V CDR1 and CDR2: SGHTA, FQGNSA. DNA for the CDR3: TGTGCCAGCAGCTTAGCAGGAGGGAACTACGAGCAGTACTTC. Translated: CASSLAGGNYEQYF. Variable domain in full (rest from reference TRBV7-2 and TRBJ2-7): GAGVSQSPSNKVTEKGKDVELRCDPISGHTALYWYRQSLGQGLEFLIYFQGNSAPDKSGLPSDRFSAERTGGSVSTLTIQRTQQEDSAVYLCASSLAGGNYEQYFGPGTRLTVT.

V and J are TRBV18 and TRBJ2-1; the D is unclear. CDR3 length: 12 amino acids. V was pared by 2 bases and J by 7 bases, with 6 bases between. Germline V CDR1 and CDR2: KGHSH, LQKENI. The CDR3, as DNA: TGTGCCAGCTCACCAGACTCTAATGAGCAGTTCTTC. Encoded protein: CASSPDSNEQFF.

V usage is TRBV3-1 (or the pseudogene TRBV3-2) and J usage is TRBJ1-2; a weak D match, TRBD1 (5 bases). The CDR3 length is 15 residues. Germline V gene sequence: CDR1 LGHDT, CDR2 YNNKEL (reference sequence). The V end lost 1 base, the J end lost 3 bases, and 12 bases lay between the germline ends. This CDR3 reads CASSQAGFEDYGYTF. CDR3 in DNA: TGTGCCAGCAGCCAAGCAGGGTTTGAGGACTATGGCTACACCTTC.

In DNA, the CDR3 is TGTGCCAGCAGCTTAGGAGGGAACACTGAAGCTTTCTTT. This codes for CASSLGGNTEAFF. V gene TRBV11-3 combines with J gene TRBJ1-1; D unclear. Germline lookup yields CDR1 SGHNT and CDR2 YENEEA. V gave up 1 base and J gave up 1 base, with 4 bases separating them. The CDR3 spans 13 residues.

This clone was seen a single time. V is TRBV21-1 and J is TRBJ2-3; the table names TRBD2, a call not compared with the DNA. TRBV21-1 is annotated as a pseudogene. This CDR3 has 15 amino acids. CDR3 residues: CVRLRIQASTDTQYF. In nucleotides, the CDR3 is TGTGTCAGGCTGCGGATCCAAGCTAGCACAGATACGCAGTATTTT.

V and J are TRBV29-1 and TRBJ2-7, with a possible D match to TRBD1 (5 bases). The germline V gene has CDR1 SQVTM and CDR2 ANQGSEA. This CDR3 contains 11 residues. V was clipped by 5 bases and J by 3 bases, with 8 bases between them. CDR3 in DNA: TGCAGCGTTCTGGGGCTCTACGAGCAGTACTTC. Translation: CSVLGLYEQYF.

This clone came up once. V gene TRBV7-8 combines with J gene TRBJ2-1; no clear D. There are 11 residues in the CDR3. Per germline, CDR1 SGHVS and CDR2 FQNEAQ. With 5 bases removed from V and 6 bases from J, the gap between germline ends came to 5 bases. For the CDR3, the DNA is TGTGCCAGCAGCCTTAGCAATGAGCAGTTCTTC. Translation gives CASSLSNEQFF.